This T cell receptor (beta chain) is from a study of blood T cell repertoires in COVID-19. Study summary: Both acute and convalescent COVID-19 samples were obtained from the United States, Italy and Spain. Sources were T cells, B-cell-depleted T cells, or PBMCs; the material itself was cDNA or gDNA.

Authors' analysis steps: From reference gene primer amplification, estimates of nucleated cell counts were derived. The repertoire was sequenced with immunoSEQ multiplex PCR; TCRdb's copy has only in-frame clones and lacks some. The DNA was the basis for D and trimming; V, J and clone size are from that table. Of over 150,000 clones in the sample, around 83% were seen once. CDR3 size: 15 residues. Germline CDR1 MGHRA, CDR2 YSYEKL. V lost 4 bases and J 4 bases, leaving 14 bases between the germline ends. Sequencing was done on a sample of peripheral blood. The clonotype originates from a human donor in a cohort sampled during active COVID-19. The rearrangement links TRBV4-1 to TRBJ2-4, with D perhaps matching TRBD2 (6 bases). CDR3 amino acids: CASSPPLRGKNIQYF. In DNA form, the CDR3 reads TGCGCCAGCAGCCCCCCCCTGCGGGGAAAAAACATTCAGTACTTC.